One and the same sample provided the 22 T cell receptor beta chains below, sequenced in a study of Ad26.COV2.S vaccination and SARS-CoV-2 variants. Treatment defined: roughly 19 received Ad26.COV2.S at low or high dose, single or two shots; several received placebo; per-sample allocation not given. On day 63 after the first injection, vaccine and placebo recipients gave samples. Sequenced by immunoSEQ multiplex PCR; TCRdb stores in-frame clones only, minus some. Among roughly 500,000 clones listed, about 91% were seen once. This specimen consisted of peripheral blood, obtained in a trial of Ad26.COV2.S vaccine versus placebo. These receptors came from a person between 18 and 65 years old who received the Ad26.COV2.S COVID-19 vaccine or a placebo.

The chain joins TRBV10-1 to TRBJ2-5; D unresolved. The CDR3 loop spans 15 amino acids. Trimming shortened V by 3 bases and J by 1 base, and 12 bases separated the two germline ends. CDR1 and CDR2 (germline): WNHNN, SYGVQD (reference sequence). The CDR3 sequence is CASSEVLGGQETQYF. Written as DNA, the CDR3 is TGCGCCAGCAGTGAAGTGCTGGGCGGCCAAGAGACCCAGTACTTC.

CDR3 nucleotide sequence: TGCGCCAGCAGCTTGGTCTTGGCGGGGAGCACAGATACGCAGTATTTT. Translating it yields CASSLVLAGSTDTQYF. The V gene is TRBV5-1, the J gene TRBJ2-3; D might be TRBD2 (6 bases). With 0 bases removed from V and 0 bases from J, the gap between germline ends came to 11 bases. There are 16 residues in the CDR3. The germline CDR1 and CDR2 sequences are SGHRS and YFSETQ.

The chain has TRBV6-1 and TRBJ1-2, with D maybe TRBD1 (5 bases). Germline CDR1 MNHNS, CDR2 SASEGT. The CDR3 spans 15 residues. V shed 2 bases and J shed 9 bases, with 19 bases lying between them. DNA for the CDR3: TGTGCCAGCAGTGAAAAGTTGGGCCAGGGTTTGAGCTACACCTTC. Its translation: CASSEKLGQGLSYTF.

The chain employs TRBV7-2 and TRBJ1-6; TRBD1 is a possible D gene (5 bases). This CDR3 comprises 14 residues. CDR1 SGHTA and CDR2 FQGNSA come from the germline V gene. V lost 3 bases and J 8 bases, leaving 11 bases between the germline ends. In DNA form, the CDR3 reads TGTGCCAGCAGCTTCAGGGTTTCGGATTCACCCCTCCACTTT. This codes for CASSFRVSDSPLHF.

This chain links TRBV25-1 with TRBJ2-1; either TRBD1 or TRBD2 may supply D (5 bases each). This CDR3 is 15 amino acids long. The germline V gene encodes CDR1 MGHDK and CDR2 SYGVNS. Trimming took 3 bases from V and 3 from J, leaving 12 bases between them. CDR3 residues: CASSDGGAGYNEQFF. CDR3 DNA: TGTGCCAGCAGTGATGGGGGAGCTGGCTACAATGAGCAGTTCTTC.

This clone is a singleton in its sample. The genes are TRBV6-5 and TRBJ1-2; 7 positions match TRBD1. Trimming removed 4 bases from V and 7 bases from J; junction bases left unmatched: 6. This CDR3 is 13 amino acids long. CDR1 is MNHEY, CDR2 SVGAGI, per germline. The CDR3 region is CASSSMTGFGYTF. CDR3 nucleotide sequence: TGTGCCAGCAGTTCAATGACAGGGTTTGGCTACACCTTC.

This rearrangement joins TRBV29-1 to TRBJ2-1, with 12 bases aligning to TRBD2. The CDR3 totals 14 residues. With V trimmed by 7 bases and J by 9 bases, 10 bases remained unmatched. Germline V gene sequence: CDR1 SQVTM, CDR2 ANQGSEA. The CDR3 DNA reads TGCAGCGCTCATCAACTAGCGGGAGGAAGTGAGCAGTTCTTC. It encodes CSAHQLAGGSEQFF.

The chain links TRBV10-3 to TRBJ2-1, with TRBD1 as a possible D gene (6 bases). V shed 2 bases and J shed 0 bases, with 20 bases lying between them. From germline, CDR1 is ENHRY and CDR2 SYGVKD. CDR3 length: 19 residues. For the CDR3, the DNA is TGTGCCATCAGTGAGCCGCAAGGAATCGGGACATCCTCCTACAATGAGCAGTTCTTC. Translation gives CAISEPQGIGTSSYNEQFF.

The rearrangement joins TRBV3-1 (or the pseudogene TRBV3-2) to TRBJ1-6; D may be TRBD1 (5 bases). This CDR3 has 15 residues. V lost 4 bases, J lost 7 bases, and 14 bases lay in between. CDR1 and CDR2 from the germline V gene are LGHDT and YNNKEL (reference sequence). CDR3 in amino acids: CASSPADSWNSPLHF. The CDR3 nucleotides read TGTGCCAGCAGCCCAGCTGACAGCTGGAATTCACCCCTCCACTTT.

The chain joins TRBV6-2 or TRBV6-3 to TRBJ2-7; D may be TRBD1 (5 bases). V gave up 0 bases and J gave up 1 base, with 10 bases separating them. The CDR3 runs 15 residues. The germline CDR1 and CDR2 sequences are MNHEY and SVGEGT. In DNA form, the CDR3 reads TGTGCCAGCAGTTACTCGTCGGCAGGGTCCTACGAGCAGTACGTC. This gives the protein CASSYSSAGSYEQYV.

Concerning this clone itself: Other DNA sequences in the sample encode the same CDR3. The chain recombines TRBV2 with TRBJ1-1; 9 positions agree with TRBD1. This CDR3 contains 13 residues. V lost 6 bases and J lost 2; bases outside the gene matches: 1. The germline V gene encodes CDR1 SNHLY and CDR2 FYNNEI. The CDR3 is CASRTGGNTEAFF. CDR3 DNA sequence: TGTGCCAGCAGGACAGGGGGAAACACTGAAGCTTTCTTT.

The J gene is TRBJ1-2, the V gene TRBV5-4; no clear D. V shed 6 bases and J shed 2 bases, with 11 bases lying between them. This CDR3 is built from 13 residues. The germline V gene has CDR1 SGHNT and CDR2 YYREEE (reference sequence). The CDR3 loop reads CASTSDGNYGYTF. CDR3 DNA: TGTGCCAGCACCTCGGACGGGAACTATGGCTACACCTTC.

V is TRBV2 and J is TRBJ2-7, with D tentatively TRBD1 (6 bases). This CDR3 has 15 residues. Germline CDR1 reads SNHLY; CDR2 reads FYNNEI. V lost 6 bases to trimming and J lost 1 base, with 16 bases between them. CDR3: CASSGTGRGSYEQYV. The CDR3 bases are TGTGCCAGCAGCGGAACAGGGAGAGGGTCCTACGAGCAGTACGTC.

V gene TRBV19 combines with J gene TRBJ1-5; D is perhaps TRBD1 (5 bases). The CDR3 is 15 residues long. V was cut by 4 bases and J by 0 bases, with 10 bases left in between. Germline V gene lookup returns CDR1 LNHDA and CDR2 SQIVND (reference sequence). This CDR3 is CASSNGGYSNQPQHF. DNA for the CDR3: TGTGCCAGTAGTAACGGGGGGTATAGCAATCAGCCCCAGCATTTT.

The V call is TRBV5-6, the J call TRBJ2-1; TRBD2 might be the D (5 bases). CDR3 length equals 15 residues. Trimming shortened V by 4 bases and J by 4 bases, and 15 bases separated the two germline ends. Germline V gene sequence: CDR1 SGHDT, CDR2 YYEEEE. CDR3 residues: CASSMGGLVYNEQFF. The CDR3 region has the DNA TGTGCCAGCAGCATGGGCGGACTTGTTTACAATGAGCAGTTCTTC.

The rearrangement joins TRBV10-3 to TRBJ2-1; D is possibly TRBD1 (7 bases). V was clipped by 6 bases and J by 10 bases, with 10 bases between them. Germline V gene lookup returns CDR1 ENHRY and CDR2 SYGVKD. This CDR3 comprises 11 residues. CDR3: CAIRRDREQFF. The DNA of the CDR3 is TGTGCCATCAGGCGGGACAGAGAGCAGTTCTTC.

This chain's CDR3 is CASSQDGWGGLADTQYF. For the CDR3, the DNA is TGTGCCAGCAGCCAAGATGGGTGGGGGGGCCTAGCAGATACGCAGTATTTT. V usage is TRBV4-2 and J usage is TRBJ2-3; maybe TRBD2 (7 bases). This CDR3 region has 17 residues. Germline assignment: CDR1 LGHNA and CDR2 YNFKEQ. Trimming removed 0 bases at V and 4 bases at J, with 17 bases between.

The chain carries TRBV7-3 and TRBJ2-3; D could derive from TRBD1 or TRBD2 (5 bases each). Germline V gives CDR1 SGHTA, CDR2 FQGTGA. There are 18 residues in the CDR3. V was cut by 2 bases and J by 0 bases, with 18 bases left in between. CDR3 in DNA: TGTGCCAGCAGCTTATTGCCCCGGGGCAGATCTAGCACAGATACGCAGTATTTT. This translates into CASSLLPRGRSSTDTQYF.

This chain connects TRBV15 to TRBJ2-5, with D hard to call. Trimming pared 1 base from V and 1 base from J, leaving 10 bases between. Germline lookup yields CDR1 LNHNV and CDR2 YYDKDF (reference sequence). The CDR3 runs 15 residues. In nucleotides, the CDR3 is TGTGCCACCAGCAGAGGGGGTAGATTCCAAGAGACCCAGTACTTC. This translates into CATSRGGRFQETQYF. The whole variable domain, filled in from reference TRBV15 and TRBJ2-5, reads DAMVIQNPRYQVTQFGKPVTLSCSQTLNHNVMYWYQQKSSQAPKLLFHYYDKDFNNEADTPDNFQSRRPNTSFCFLDIRSPGLGDTAMYLCATSRGGRFQETQYFGPGTRLLVL.

The chain combines TRBV19 with TRBJ1-1; 7 nucleotides match TRBD1. Trimming at V came to 3 bases and at J to 6 bases, leaving 10 bases not matched to a gene. In germline, CDR1 is LNHDA, CDR2 SQIVND (reference sequence). The CDR3 spans 15 residues. The CDR3 sequence is CASSIEQGFSAEAFF. The CDR3 nucleotides read TGTGCCAGTAGTATTGAACAGGGGTTTAGCGCTGAAGCTTTCTTT.

The table lists this clone with a few counts. This chain uses TRBV2 with TRBJ2-3; TRBD2 matches 9 bases. With V trimmed by 0 bases and J by 9 bases, 13 bases remained unmatched. Germline loops: CDR1 SNHLY, CDR2 FYNNEI. The CDR3 runs to 17 residues. The CDR3 sequence: CASSEAMGLAAEDTQYF. Here the CDR3 DNA reads TGTGCCAGCAGTGAAGCCATGGGACTAGCAGCTGAGGACACGCAGTATTTT.

This clone was seen a single time. This chain uses TRBV27 with TRBJ2-3; 12 bases agree with TRBD1. In germline, CDR1 is MNHEY, CDR2 SMNVEV (reference sequence). V gave up 8 bases and J gave up 5 bases; unmatched junction bases: 8. CDR3 size: 15 residues. CDR3: CASLSGQGAGDTQYF. In DNA form, the CDR3 reads TGTGCCAGCCTCTCGGGACAGGGGGCCGGAGATACGCAGTATTTT.